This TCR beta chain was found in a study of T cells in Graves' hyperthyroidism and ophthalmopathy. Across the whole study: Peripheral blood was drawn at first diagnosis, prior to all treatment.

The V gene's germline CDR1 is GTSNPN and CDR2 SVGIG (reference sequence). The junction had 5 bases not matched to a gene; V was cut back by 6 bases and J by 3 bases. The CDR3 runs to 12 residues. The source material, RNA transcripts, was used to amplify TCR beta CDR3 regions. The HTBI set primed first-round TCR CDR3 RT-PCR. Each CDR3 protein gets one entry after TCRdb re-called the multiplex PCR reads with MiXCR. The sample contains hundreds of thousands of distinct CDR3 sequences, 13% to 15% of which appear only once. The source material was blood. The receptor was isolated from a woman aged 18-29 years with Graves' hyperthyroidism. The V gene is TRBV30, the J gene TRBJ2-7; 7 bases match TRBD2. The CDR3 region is CACPGLNYEQYF. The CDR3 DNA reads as TGTGCCTGTCCGGGACTAAACTACGAGCAGTACTTC. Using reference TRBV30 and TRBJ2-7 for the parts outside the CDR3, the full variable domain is SQTIHQWPATLVQPVGSPLSLECTVEGTSNPNLYWYRQAAGRGLQLLFYSVGIGQISSEVPQNLSASRPQDRQFILSSKKLLLSDSGFYLCACPGLNYEQYFGPGTRLTVT.